The present TCR beta chain was sequenced within a study of T-cell reconstitution after alpha-beta-depleted transplantation in children. This clonotype was seen a handful of times. Losses at the gene ends were 6 bases for V and 1 base for J; bases not matched to a gene: 8. Germline CDR1 and CDR2: SGHVS and FQNEAQ. The CDR3 spans 15 residues. It was with unique molecular identifiers that the TCRbeta library was prepared. TCRdb used MiXCR to reprocess the PCR reads, holding one entry per CDR3 protein. The data show about 610,000 distinct CDR3 sequences, over 9.5% seen once. The sequence derives from a human donor who donated a stem cell graft to a child with acute myeloid leukemia. The specimen was PBMCs from the stem cell graft donor, collected from the stem cell graft. The chain combines TRBV7-8 with TRBJ2-5; 7 nucleotides match TRBD2. DNA of the CDR3: TGTGCCAGCAGGAACCCGGGACTAACCCAAGAGACCCAGTACTTC. Its translation: CASRNPGLTQETQYF.